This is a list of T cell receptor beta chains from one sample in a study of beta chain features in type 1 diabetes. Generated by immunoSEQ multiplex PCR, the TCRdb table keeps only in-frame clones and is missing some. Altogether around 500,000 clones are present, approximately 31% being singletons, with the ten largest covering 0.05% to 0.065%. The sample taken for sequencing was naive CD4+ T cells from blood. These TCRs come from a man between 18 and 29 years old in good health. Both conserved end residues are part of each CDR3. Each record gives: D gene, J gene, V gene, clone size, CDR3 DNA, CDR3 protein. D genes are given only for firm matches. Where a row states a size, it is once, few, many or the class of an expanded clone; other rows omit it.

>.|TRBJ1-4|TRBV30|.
TGTGCCTGGGGGCCCGGGGGTACGGCAACTAATGAAAAACTGTTTTTT
CAWGPGGTATNEKLFF
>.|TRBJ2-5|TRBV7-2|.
TGTGCCAGCAGCTTAGGACCCCAAGAGACCCAGTACTTC
CASSLGPQETQYF
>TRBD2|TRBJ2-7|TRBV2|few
TGTGCCAGCCGCGGGGGATCCTACGAGCAGTACTTC
CASRGGSYEQYF
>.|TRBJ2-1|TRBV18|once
TGTGCCAGCTCACCAGGACAGTACAATGAGCAGTTCTTC
CASSPGQYNEQFF
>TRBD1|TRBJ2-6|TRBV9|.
TGTGCCAGCAGCGTAGACAGGGGGAGCTCTGGGGCCAACGTCCTGACTTTC
CASSVDRGSSGANVLTF
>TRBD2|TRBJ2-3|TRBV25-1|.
TGTGCCAGCAGTGAAGGACTAGCGATTAGCACAGATACGCAGTATTTT
CASSEGLAISTDTQYF
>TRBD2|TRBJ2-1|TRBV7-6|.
TGTGCCAGCATGGCGGGACTAGGCCCCGGGGGAGCCAGGTTCTTC
CASMAGLGPGGARFF
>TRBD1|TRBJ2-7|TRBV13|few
TGTGCCAGCAGCCTCCTAGGACAGGGGCCTTCCTACGAGCAGTACTTC
CASSLLGQGPSYEQYF
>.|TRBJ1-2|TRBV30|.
TGTGCCTGGAGTGTGAATGGTAACTATGGCTACACCTTC
CAWSVNGNYGYTF
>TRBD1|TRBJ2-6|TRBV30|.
TGTGCCTGGAATGACAGGGCCGGTCCTGGGGCCAACGTCCTGACTTTC
CAWNDRAGPGANVLTF
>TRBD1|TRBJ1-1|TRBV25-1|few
TGTGCCAGCAGTGCCCGGGACAGAATCATGAACACTGAAGCTTTCTTT
CASSARDRIMNTEAFF
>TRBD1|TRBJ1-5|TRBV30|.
TGTGCCTGGAGTACGGGACAGGGGGAACCATATAGCAATCAGCCCCAGCATTTT
CAWSTGQGEPYSNQPQHF
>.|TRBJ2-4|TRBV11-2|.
TGTGCCAGCAGCTTAGATCCAAAGGTGGACATTCAGTACTTC
CASSLDPKVDIQYF
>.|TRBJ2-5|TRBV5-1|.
TGCGCCAGCAGCTTGGTTCCAGAACAAGAGACCCAGTACTTC
CASSLVPEQETQYF
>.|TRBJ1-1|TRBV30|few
TGTGCCTGGAGTGTATACAGGGCCACTGAAGCTTTCTTT
CAWSVYRATEAFF
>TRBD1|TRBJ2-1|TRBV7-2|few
TGTGCCAGCAGCAGGAGCAGGGGACAGGCATACAATGAGCAGTTCTTC
CASSRSRGQAYNEQFF
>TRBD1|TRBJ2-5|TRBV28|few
TGTGCCAGCAGGACAGGGGGTAGAGAGACCCAGTACTTC
CASRTGGRETQYF
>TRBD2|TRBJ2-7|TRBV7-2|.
TGTGCCAGCAGCTTGCTAGCGGGAGCGGGCTCCTACGAGCAGTACTTC
CASSLLAGAGSYEQYF
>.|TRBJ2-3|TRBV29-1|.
TGCAGCGTTGACAGGATGGCAGATACGCAGTATTTT
CSVDRMADTQYF
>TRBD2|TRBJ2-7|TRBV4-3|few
TGCGCCAGCAGCCAAGATCTGCGGGAGGGGACCTACGAGCAGTACTTC
CASSQDLREGTYEQYF
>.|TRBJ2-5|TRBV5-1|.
TGCGCCAGCAGCTTGGTGCCCACAGGTTCCCAAGAGACCCAGTACTTC
CASSLVPTGSQETQYF
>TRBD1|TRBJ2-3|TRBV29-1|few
TGCAGCGACGACAGGGGCACAGATACGCAGTATTTT
CSDDRGTDTQYF
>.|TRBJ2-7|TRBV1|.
TGCACCAGCAACTTTCCGGGACCCGAGGGTTCCCACGAGCAGTACTTC
CTSNFPGPEGSHEQYF
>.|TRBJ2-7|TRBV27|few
TGTGCCAGCAGTCCAAGGGGACACGGGCACGAGCAGTACTTC
CASSPRGHGHEQYF
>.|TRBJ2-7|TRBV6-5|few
TGTGCCAGCAGTTACTCGCGACCTAAAGCGGGTTTCGAGCAGTACTTC
CASSYSRPKAGFEQYF
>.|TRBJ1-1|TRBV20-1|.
TGCAGTGCTACAGGGGACACTGAAGCTTTCTTT
CSATGDTEAFF
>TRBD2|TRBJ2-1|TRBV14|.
TGTGCCAGCACTCCGGGGACTAGCGTACTTTCTGAGCAGTTCTTC
CASTPGTSVLSEQFF
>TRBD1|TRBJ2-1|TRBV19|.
TGTGCCAGTAGTATTCTACAGGGGCCCTACAATGAGCAGTTCTTC
CASSILQGPYNEQFF
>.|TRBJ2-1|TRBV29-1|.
TGCAGCGTCACTCCATTGGGCAATGAGCAGTTCTTC
CSVTPLGNEQFF
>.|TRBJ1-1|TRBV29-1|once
TGCAGCGTTGGACAGCACACTGAAGCTTTCTTT
CSVGQHTEAFF
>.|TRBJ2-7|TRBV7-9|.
TGTGCCAGCAGCTTAGTTGGGGGCTACGAGCAGTACTTC
CASSLVGGYEQYF
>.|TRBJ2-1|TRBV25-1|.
TGTGCCAGCTCACAACTTACGACTAGTCCGTTCTTC
CASSQLTTSPFF
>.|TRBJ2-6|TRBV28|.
TGTGCCAGCAGGCGGGACTGGACGGGTGTCCTGACTTTC
CASRRDWTGVLTF
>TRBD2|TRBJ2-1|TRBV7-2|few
TGTGCCAGCAGCTTGATCAGCGGGAGTTTCAATGAGCAGTTCTTC
CASSLISGSFNEQFF
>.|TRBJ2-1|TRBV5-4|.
TGTGCCAGCAGCTTAGAGAACGGAAGGGCCGAGCAGTTCTTC
CASSLENGRAEQFF
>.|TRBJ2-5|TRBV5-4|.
TGTGCCAGCAGGGGCTCCACCGGGGAGACCCAGTACTTC
CASRGSTGETQYF
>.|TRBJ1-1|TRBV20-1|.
TGCAGTGCTAACAAGATCACTGAAGCTTTCTTT
CSANKITEAFF
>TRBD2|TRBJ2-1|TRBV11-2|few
TGTGCCAGCAGCCTCAGGCTGACTAGCGGGAATGAGCAGTTCTTC
CASSLRLTSGNEQFF
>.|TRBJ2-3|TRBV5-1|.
TGCGCCAGCAGCTTGTCGGCCTCCGCAGATACGCAGTATTTT
CASSLSASADTQYF
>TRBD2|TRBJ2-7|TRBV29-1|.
TGCAGCGTTAAAGGCCGTGGGACTAGCGGGACCCTCTCCTACGAGCAGTACTTC
CSVKGRGTSGTLSYEQYF
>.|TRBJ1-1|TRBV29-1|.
TGCAGCGTTGAGTTGCAGGGGAACACTGAAGCTTTCTTT
CSVELQGNTEAFF
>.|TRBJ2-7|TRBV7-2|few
TGTGCCAGCAGCTTAGAGGCGAGTGGGAACTACGAGCAGTACTTC
CASSLEASGNYEQYF
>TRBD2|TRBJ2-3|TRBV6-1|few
TGTGCCAGCAGTGAATGGGGTAGCGGGAACACAGATACGCAGTATTTT
CASSEWGSGNTDTQYF
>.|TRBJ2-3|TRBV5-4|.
TGTGCCAGCAGCTTTAGGGTGCTAAATACGCAGTATTTT
CASSFRVLNTQYF
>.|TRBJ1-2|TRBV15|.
TGTGCCACCAGCAGAGACTATACAGGGCCCCAGGGCTACACCTTC
CATSRDYTGPQGYTF
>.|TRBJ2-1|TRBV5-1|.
TGCGCCAGCAGCTCGGGACTCCACTGGGCCAATGAGCAGTTCTTC
CASSSGLHWANEQFF
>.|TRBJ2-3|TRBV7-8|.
TGTGCCTGTCACCGGGACCGCTTTGTGGATACGCAGTATTTT
CACHRDRFVDTQYF
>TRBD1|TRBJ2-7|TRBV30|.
TGTGCCTGGAGTGGAATTCCGACAGGGATCGAGCAGTACTTC
CAWSGIPTGIEQYF
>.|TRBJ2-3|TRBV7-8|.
TGTGCCAGCAGTTGGATGACCACAGATACGCAGTATTTT
CASSWMTTDTQYF
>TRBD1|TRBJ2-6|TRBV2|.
TGTGCCAGCAGCGATGGGACAGGGACCGGGGCCAACGTCCTGACTTTC
CASSDGTGTGANVLTF
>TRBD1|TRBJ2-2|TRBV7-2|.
TGTGCCAGCAGCCCCCGGACAGGGGGCTCCGGGGAGCTGTTTTTT
CASSPRTGGSGELFF
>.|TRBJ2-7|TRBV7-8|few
TGTGCCAGCAGCTTAGGACTGCGGGACACCTACGAGCAGTACTTC
CASSLGLRDTYEQYF
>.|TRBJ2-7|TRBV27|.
TGTGCCAGCAGTCCCCGGACGCGCTACGAGCAGTACTTC
CASSPRTRYEQYF
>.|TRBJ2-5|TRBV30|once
TGTGCCTGGGGAGGGGGTACAGGCGTCCGTCAAGAGACCCAGTACTTC
CAWGGGTGVRQETQYF
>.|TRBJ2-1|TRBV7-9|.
TGTGCCAGCAGCCTAGGGGTTTCGACTAGCTCCTACAATGAGCAGTTCTTC
CASSLGVSTSSYNEQFF
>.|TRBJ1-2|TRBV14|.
TGTGCCAGCAGCCCATTTGGGAGTCCCAACTATGGCTACACCTTC
CASSPFGSPNYGYTF
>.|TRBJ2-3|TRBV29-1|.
TGCAGCGTTGGGGAGGATACGCAGTATTTT
CSVGEDTQYF